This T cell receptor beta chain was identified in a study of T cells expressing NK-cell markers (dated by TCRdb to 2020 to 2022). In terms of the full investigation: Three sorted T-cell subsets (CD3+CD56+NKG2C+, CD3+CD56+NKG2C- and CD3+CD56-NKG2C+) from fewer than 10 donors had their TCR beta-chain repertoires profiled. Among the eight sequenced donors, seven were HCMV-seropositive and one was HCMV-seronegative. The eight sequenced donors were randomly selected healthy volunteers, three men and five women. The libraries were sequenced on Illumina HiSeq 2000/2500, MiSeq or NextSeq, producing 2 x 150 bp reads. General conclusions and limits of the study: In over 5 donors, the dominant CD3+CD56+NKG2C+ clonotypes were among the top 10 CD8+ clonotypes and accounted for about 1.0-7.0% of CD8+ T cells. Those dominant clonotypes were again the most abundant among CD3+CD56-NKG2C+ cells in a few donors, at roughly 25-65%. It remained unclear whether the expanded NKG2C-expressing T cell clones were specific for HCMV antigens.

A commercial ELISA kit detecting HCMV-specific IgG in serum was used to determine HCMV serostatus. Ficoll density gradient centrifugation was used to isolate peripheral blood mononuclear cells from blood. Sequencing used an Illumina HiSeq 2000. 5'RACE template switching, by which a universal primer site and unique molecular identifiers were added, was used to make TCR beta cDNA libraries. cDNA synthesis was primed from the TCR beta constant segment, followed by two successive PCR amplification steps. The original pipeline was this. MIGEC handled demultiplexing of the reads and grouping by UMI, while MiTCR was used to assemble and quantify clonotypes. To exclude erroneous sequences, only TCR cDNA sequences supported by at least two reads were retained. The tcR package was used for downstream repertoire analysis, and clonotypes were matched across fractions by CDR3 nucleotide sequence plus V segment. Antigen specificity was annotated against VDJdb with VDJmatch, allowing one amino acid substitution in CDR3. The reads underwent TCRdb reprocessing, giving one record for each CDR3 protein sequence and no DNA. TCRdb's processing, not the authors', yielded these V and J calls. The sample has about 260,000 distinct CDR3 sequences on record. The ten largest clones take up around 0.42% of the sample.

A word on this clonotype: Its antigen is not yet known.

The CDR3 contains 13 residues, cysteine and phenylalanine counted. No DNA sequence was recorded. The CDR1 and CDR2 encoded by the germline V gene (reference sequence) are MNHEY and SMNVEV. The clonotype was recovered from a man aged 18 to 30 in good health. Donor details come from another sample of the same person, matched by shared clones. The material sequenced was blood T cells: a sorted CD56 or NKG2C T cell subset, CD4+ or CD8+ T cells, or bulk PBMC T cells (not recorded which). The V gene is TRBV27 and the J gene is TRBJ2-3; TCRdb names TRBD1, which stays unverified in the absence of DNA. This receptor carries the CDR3 CASSFSWGNTQYF.